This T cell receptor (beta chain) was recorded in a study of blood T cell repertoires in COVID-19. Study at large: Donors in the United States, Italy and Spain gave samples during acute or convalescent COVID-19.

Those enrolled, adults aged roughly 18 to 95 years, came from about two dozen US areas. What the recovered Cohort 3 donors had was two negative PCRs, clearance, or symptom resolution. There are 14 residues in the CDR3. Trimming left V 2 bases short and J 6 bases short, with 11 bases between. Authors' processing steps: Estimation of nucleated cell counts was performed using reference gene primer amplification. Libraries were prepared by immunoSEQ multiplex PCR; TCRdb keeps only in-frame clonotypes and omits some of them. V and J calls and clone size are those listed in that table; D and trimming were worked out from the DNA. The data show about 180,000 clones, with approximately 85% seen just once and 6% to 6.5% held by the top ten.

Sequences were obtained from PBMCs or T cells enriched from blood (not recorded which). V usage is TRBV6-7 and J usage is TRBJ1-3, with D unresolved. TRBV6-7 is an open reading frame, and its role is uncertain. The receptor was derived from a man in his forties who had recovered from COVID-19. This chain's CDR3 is CASSYGLEENTIYF. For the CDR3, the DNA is TGTGCCAGCAGTTACGGTCTGGAGGAAAACACCATATATTTT.